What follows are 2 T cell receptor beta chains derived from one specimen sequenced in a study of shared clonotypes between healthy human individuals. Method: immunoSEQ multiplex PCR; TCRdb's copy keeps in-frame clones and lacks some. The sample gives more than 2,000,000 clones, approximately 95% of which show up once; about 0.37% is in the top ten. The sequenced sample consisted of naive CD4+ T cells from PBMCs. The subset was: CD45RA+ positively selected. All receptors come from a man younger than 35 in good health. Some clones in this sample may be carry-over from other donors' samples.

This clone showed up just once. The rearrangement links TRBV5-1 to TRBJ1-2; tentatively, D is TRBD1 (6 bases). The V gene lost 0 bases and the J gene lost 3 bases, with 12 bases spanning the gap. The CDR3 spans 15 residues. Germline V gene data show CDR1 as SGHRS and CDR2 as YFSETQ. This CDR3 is CASSLAPGADYGYTF. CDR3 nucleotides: TGCGCCAGCAGCTTGGCCCCGGGGGCAGACTATGGCTACACCTTC.

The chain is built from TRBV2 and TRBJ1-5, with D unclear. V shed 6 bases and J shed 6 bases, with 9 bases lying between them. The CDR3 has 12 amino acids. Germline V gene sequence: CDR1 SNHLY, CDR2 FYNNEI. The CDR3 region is CASSPSAQPQHF. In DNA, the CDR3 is TGTGCCAGCAGCCCCTCAGCTCAGCCCCAGCATTTT.